Below, one TCR beta chain is given with its context. Its antigen is as yet unknown. This specimen comes from a study of cytomegalovirus exposure and HLA in healthy donors. Broader study findings: More than 15,000 TCR beta sequences were associated with HLA alleles at 0.05 false discovery rate in a later analysis. Upon later analysis, TCR association rates were observed to vary by HLA locus, being highest for DRB1 and lowest for HLA-C.

Per germline, CDR1 MDHEN and CDR2 SYDVKM. V trimming: 4 bases; J trimming: 5 bases; junction bases outside the gene matches: 9. This CDR3 has 15 amino acids. A multiplex PCR was run with 60 Vbeta primers and 13 Jbeta primers. The repertoire was sequenced with immunoSEQ multiplex PCR; TCRdb's copy has only in-frame clones and lacks some. This sample has around 45,000 clones, with roughly half found just once. The sequence was collected from a man in his sixties in good health and CMV-seronegative. Sequenced sample: PBMCs. The chain has TRBV28 and TRBJ2-5; TRBD2 matches 8 bases. The CDR3 is CASSSKREGVETQYF. The CDR3 region has the DNA TGTGCCAGCAGTTCGAAACGGGAGGGCGTTGAGACCCAGTACTTC.